This TCR beta chain comes out of a study of OX40 agonist ivuxolimab in advanced cancers. Study-level information: The eligibility criteria allowed prior anti-PD-1, anti-PD-L1 or anti-CTLA-4 therapy, and under 50% had some.

Trimming took off 0 bases at V and 4 bases at J, with 16 bases between the two ends. The germline CDR1 and CDR2 sequences are LGHNA and YSLEER. This CDR3 region has 18 residues. In regard to this clone: Antigen: not known.

The data were produced by immunoSEQ multiplex PCR, yet TCRdb's version contains in-frame clones alone and is incomplete. This sample has about 9,500 clones, with 66% found just once. Whole-study results and caveats: The specificity for antigen of the expanded peripheral T cells was not determined. Dose levels from 0.1 to 3.0 mg/kg saw CD4+ and CD8+ blood T cells expand clonally by week 6.

The TCR originated in an adult with an advanced solid tumor such as melanoma, head and neck, liver or kidney cancer. The chain employs TRBV4-3 and TRBJ2-6; either TRBD1 or TRBD2 may supply D (6 bases each). This specimen consisted of CD4+ or CD8+ T cells sorted from blood, obtained in a trial of the OX40 agonist ivuxolimab. In DNA form, the CDR3 reads TGCGCCAGCAGCCAAGACGGGGGCTGGGGCTCCGGGGCCAACGTCCTGACTTTC. Protein product: CASSQDGGWGSGANVLTF.